These T cell receptor beta chains were read from a single sample in a study of CD8 T cells in Susac syndrome. MiXCR, run by TCRdb on the immunoSEQ multiplex PCR reads, gives a single entry per CDR3 protein. This sample yields 170,000 or so distinct CDR3 sequences, of which around 94% are seen a single time; roughly 0.11% belongs to the top ten. Specimen: CD4+ T cells from PBMCs. All receptors come from a human donor with Susac syndrome. Both conserved end residues are part of each CDR3. A D gene is named only where the DNA matches it firmly. Size values are once, few and many counts, or a class for expanded clones, and some rows have none.

>TRBV30|TRBJ1-6|NA|NA
CAWSVQATHYNSPLHF
TGTGCCTGGAGTGTCCAGGCTACCCACTATAATTCACCCCTCCACTTT
>TRBV6-6|TRBJ2-7|TRBD2|NA
CASSYSRGEGYEQYF
TGTGCCAGCAGTTACTCGAGAGGGGAGGGCTACGAGCAGTACTTC
>TRBV20-1|TRBJ2-3|TRBD1|NA
CSAGRTGIVTDTQYF
TGCAGTGCTGGTAGGACAGGGATAGTGACAGATACGCAGTATTTT
>TRBV7-7|TRBJ2-7|NA|NA
CASPRDRDSPTGEQYF
TGTGCCAGCCCCCGCGATCGGGACTCCCCCACGGGAGAGCAGTACTTC
>TRBV7-2|TRBJ2-3|NA|once
CASSKRVDTQYF
TGTGCCAGCAGCAAGCGCGTCGATACGCAGTATTTT
>TRBV20-1|TRBJ2-1|TRBD2|NA
CSARDYQRGGGNEQFF
TGCAGTGCTAGAGATTACCAGCGGGGCGGGGGCAATGAGCAGTTCTTC
>TRBV4-2|TRBJ2-3|TRBD2|NA
CASSQDLAGGLTDTQYF
TGTGCCAGCAGCCAAGATTTAGCGGGGGGCCTCACAGATACGCAGTATTTT
>TRBV19|TRBJ2-5|NA|NA
CASSSGRQETQYF
TGTGCCAGTAGTTCGGGAAGACAAGAGACCCAGTACTTC
>TRBV7-9|TRBJ1-1|NA|NA
CASSPEAGGSAFF
TGTGCCAGCAGCCCAGAGGCAGGTGGTTCGGCTTTCTTT
>TRBV20-1|TRBJ2-3|TRBD1|NA
CSAIATGADTQYF
TGCAGTGCTATCGCGACAGGGGCAGATACGCAGTATTTT
>TRBV27|TRBJ1-2|NA|NA
CASSLTQGYLYGYTF
TGTGCCAGCAGTTTAACCCAGGGCTACCTCTATGGCTACACCTTC
>TRBV9|TRBJ1-2|TRBD1|NA
CASSVTGTGAIGYTF
TGTGCCAGCAGCGTAACCGGGACAGGGGCTATTGGCTACACCTTC
>TRBV12-3/TRBV12-4|TRBJ2-1|TRBD2|NA
CASRWTSGANEQFF
TGTGCCAGCAGGTGGACTAGCGGGGCGAATGAGCAGTTCTTC
>TRBV24-1|TRBJ1-1|NA|NA
CATSSGAGEAFF
TGTGCCACCAGTTCGGGAGCGGGTGAAGCTTTCTTT
>TRBV30|TRBJ1-6|TRBD1|NA
CAWLNRDRGPGPLHF
TGTGCCTGGCTGAACAGGGACAGAGGACCGGGGCCCCTCCACTTT
>TRBV4-2|TRBJ1-3|NA|NA
CASSSEFVGDNTIYF
TGTGCCAGCAGCTCTGAATTCGTGGGGGATAACACCATATATTTT
>TRBV12-3/TRBV12-4|TRBJ2-7|NA|NA
CASRDNSYEQYF
TGTGCCAGCCGGGACAACTCCTACGAGCAGTACTTC
>TRBV27|TRBJ2-7|NA|once
CASSSSGPSYEQYF
TGTGCCAGCAGTTCCTCCGGACCTTCCTACGAGCAGTACTTC
>TRBV27|TRBJ2-3|TRBD1|once
CASTGDRLSTDTQYF
TGTGCCAGCACCGGGGACAGGCTTAGCACAGATACGCAGTATTTT
>TRBV20-1|TRBJ1-5|NA|NA
CSAKGQSNQPQHF
TGCAGTGCTAAAGGGCAGAGCAATCAGCCCCAGCATTTT
>TRBV10-3|TRBJ2-7|NA|NA
CAISESYVAASRYEQYF
TGTGCCATCAGTGAGTCGTATGTTGCGGCTAGTCGGTACGAGCAGTACTTC
>TRBV6-1|TRBJ1-6|TRBD1|few
CASSSAGTANSPLHF
TGTGCCAGCAGCTCGGCCGGGACAGCAAATTCACCCCTCCACTTT
>TRBV14|TRBJ2-7|NA|NA
CASSRPYEQYF
TGTGCCAGCAGCCGTCCCTACGAGCAGTACTTC
>TRBV2|TRBJ1-1|NA|NA
CAFSGNTEAFF
TGTGCCTTCAGTGGGAACACTGAAGCTTTCTTT
>TRBV9|TRBJ2-2|NA|NA
CASSVLADSSGELFF
TGTGCCAGCAGCGTACTAGCCGATTCGAGCGGGGAGCTGTTTTTT
>TRBV9|TRBJ1-5|NA|NA
CASSVEGSFSNQPQHF
TGTGCCAGCAGCGTAGAAGGGTCTTTTAGCAATCAGCCCCAGCATTTT
>TRBV12-3/TRBV12-4|TRBJ2-6|NA|NA
CASSAGPGANVLTF
TGTGCCAGCAGTGCAGGTCCTGGGGCCAACGTCCTGACTTTC
>TRBV2|TRBJ1-1|NA|once
CASSGETAEAFF
TGTGCCAGCAGTGGTGAGACAGCTGAAGCTTTCTTT
>TRBV20-1|TRBJ2-7|NA|NA
CSATAPSYEQYF
TGCAGTGCTACTGCTCCTTCCTACGAGCAGTACTTC
>TRBV7-2|TRBJ2-3|NA|NA
CASSASWTSTDTQYF
TGTGCCAGCAGTGCCTCTTGGACTAGCACAGATACGCAGTATTTT
>TRBV2|TRBJ1-5|TRBD1|NA
CASDGQGNQPQHF
TGTGCCAGCGACGGACAGGGCAATCAGCCCCAGCATTTT
>TRBV5-1|TRBJ1-1|TRBD1|NA
CASSGQGGNTEAFF
TGCGCCAGCAGCGGACAGGGAGGGAACACTGAAGCTTTCTTT
>TRBV3-1|TRBJ2-7|TRBD2|NA
CASSQGLVYEQYF
TGTGCCAGCAGCCAGGGACTAGTATACGAGCAGTACTTC
>TRBV6-6|TRBJ1-2|TRBD1|NA
CASSSSPGQGYGYTF
TGTGCCAGCAGTTCCTCGCCGGGACAGGGGTATGGCTACACCTTC
>TRBV12-3/TRBV12-4|TRBJ1-2|TRBD1|once
CASSPPGQGTYGYTF
TGTGCCAGCAGCCCTCCGGGACAGGGGACCTATGGCTACACCTTC
>TRBV20-1|TRBJ2-7|TRBD2|NA
CSARDPLAGEYEQYF
TGCAGTGCTAGAGACCCACTAGCGGGGGAATACGAGCAGTACTTC
>TRBV9|TRBJ2-3|NA|NA
CASSIGGTVSTDTQYF
TGTGCCAGCAGCATCGGGGGAACAGTAAGCACAGATACGCAGTATTTT
>TRBV30|TRBJ1-2|NA|NA
CAWSVQLNYGYTF
TGTGCCTGGAGTGTACAACTTAACTATGGCTACACCTTC
>TRBV29-1|TRBJ2-7|TRBD1|few
CSVRQGAREQYF
TGCAGCGTCCGACAGGGGGCCAGAGAGCAGTACTTC
>TRBV20-1|TRBJ2-1|TRBD2|NA
CSARPTSGGVVGFF
TGCAGTGCTAGGCCGACTAGCGGGGGGGTGGTCGGGTTCTTC
>TRBV20-1|TRBJ2-7|TRBD2|NA
CSARGTSGAPVEQYF
TGCAGTGCTAGGGGGACTAGCGGGGCCCCTGTGGAGCAGTACTTC
>TRBV19|TRBJ1-1|NA|NA
CARGSLMNTEAFF
TGTGCCAGGGGGTCCCTCATGAACACTGAAGCTTTCTTT
>TRBV7-2|TRBJ1-2|NA|NA
CASSSQTAGRGDGGYTF
TGTGCCAGCAGCTCACAAACCGCTGGGAGAGGTGACGGTGGCTACACCTTC
>TRBV6-5|TRBJ2-5|NA|NA
CASSYKSGMGETQYF
TGTGCCAGCAGTTACAAGTCGGGGATGGGGGAGACCCAGTACTTC
>TRBV12-3/TRBV12-4|TRBJ1-5|NA|NA
CASSLLGRNQPQHF
TGTGCCAGCAGTTTATTAGGGCGGAATCAGCCCCAGCATTTT
>TRBV25-1|TRBJ2-5|NA|NA
CASSRRQGRGETQYF
TGTGCCAGCAGTCGAAGACAGGGTCGGGGGGAGACCCAGTACTTC
>TRBV4-1|TRBJ1-2|NA|NA
CASSPRYGTPNYGYTF
TGCGCCAGCAGCCCTAGGTACGGGACGCCCAACTATGGCTACACCTTC
>TRBV18|TRBJ1-2|NA|once
CASSPDGTYGYTF
TGTGCCAGCTCCCCGGACGGAACCTATGGCTACACCTTC
>TRBV5-1|TRBJ1-6|NA|NA
CASSNFNAEALHF
TGCGCCAGCAGCAACTTTAACGCTGAGGCCCTCCACTTT
>TRBV27|TRBJ2-5|NA|NA
CASSLNPGWETQYF
TGTGCCAGCAGTTTAAATCCGGGGTGGGAGACCCAGTACTTC
>TRBV4-3|TRBJ1-1|NA|NA
CASSQDHSRAEAFF
TGCGCCAGCAGCCAAGATCACAGTAGGGCTGAAGCTTTCTTT